This T cell receptor (beta chain) derives from a study of CD8 T cells in ankylosing spondylitis. Germline CDR1 MDHEN, CDR2 SYDVKM. This CDR3 has 14 residues. Germline trimming cut 5 bases from V and 7 bases from J; bases unmatched to any gene: 6. Findings of the study overall: Ankylosing spondylitis blood appeared to carry a characteristic TCR beta motif of several highly homologous variants.

This clonotype was seen a handful of times. Antigen unknown. Each CDR3 protein is one row after TCRdb ran MiXCR on the 5' RACE reads. Of hundreds of thousands of distinct CDR3 sequences detected, 10% to 15% appear once; the ten largest clones hold 0.51%. This TCR was sampled from a male donor with ankylosing spondylitis. The gene calls are TRBV28 and TRBJ1-2, with 11 bases that match TRBD1. Sequencing was performed on blood, either unsorted or a sorted T cell fraction (not recorded which). As DNA, the CDR3 is TGTGCCAGCAGTGCCTCCGGGACAGGGGGTGGCTACACCTTC. Amino acid sequence: CASSASGTGGGYTF.